In this sample, the clone carrying this T cell receptor (beta chain) turned up once. The antigen remains unidentified. CD8 cells regarded as naive lacked CD45RO, were positively chosen for CCR7, and omitted terminally differentiated effector memory CD45RA+ cells. V trimming: 3 bases; J trimming: 2 bases; junction bases outside the gene matches: 10. Germline CDR1 reads SGDLS; CDR2 reads YYNGEE. CDR3 length: 16 residues. The source of the sample is a study of shared clonotypes between healthy human individuals. Data came from immunoSEQ multiplex PCR; TCRdb stores just in-frame clones and leaves some out. The sample holds more than 2 million clones, around 93% seen once. Broader study findings: Generally, naive subsets (rather than memory subsets) showed larger estimated richness.

The source material was naive CD8+ T cells from PBMCs. The origin of this receptor is a man younger than 35 in good health. Some clones in this sample may be carry-over from other donors' samples. The genes are TRBV9 and TRBJ1-1; 7 nucleotides agree with TRBD1. CDR3 DNA sequence: TGTGCCAGCAGCGGAAGAGACAGGGCAGGTAACACTGAAGCTTTCTTT. Amino acid sequence: CASSGRDRAGNTEAFF.